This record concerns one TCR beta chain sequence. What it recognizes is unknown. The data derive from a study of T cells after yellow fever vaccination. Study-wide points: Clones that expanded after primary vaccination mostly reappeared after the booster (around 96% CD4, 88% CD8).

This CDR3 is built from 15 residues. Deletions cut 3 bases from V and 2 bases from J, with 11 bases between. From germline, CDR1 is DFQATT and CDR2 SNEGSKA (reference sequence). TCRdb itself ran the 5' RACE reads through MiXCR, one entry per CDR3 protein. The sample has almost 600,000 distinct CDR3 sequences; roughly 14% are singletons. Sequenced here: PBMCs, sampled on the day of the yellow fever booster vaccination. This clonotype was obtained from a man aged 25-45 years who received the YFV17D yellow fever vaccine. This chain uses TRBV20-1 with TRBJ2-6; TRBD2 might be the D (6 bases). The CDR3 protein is CSASLGEAGANVLTF. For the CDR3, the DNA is TGCAGTGCTAGCTTGGGGGAGGCTGGGGCCAACGTCCTGACTTTC.